The 19 T cell receptor beta chains below all came from one sample that was sequenced in a study of early T cells in non-severe SARS-CoV-2 infection. TCRdb recomputed calls from the 5' RACE reads with MiXCR, one row per CDR3 protein. The repertoire holds roughly 35,000 distinct CDR3 sequences, with approximately 6.9% as singletons. Sequencing was performed on whole blood. The receptors were gathered from an adult who was a healthcare worker with PCR-confirmed SARS-CoV-2 infection or an uninfected control (not recorded which).

This clonotype was seen repeatedly, ten times or more. This rearrangement joins TRBV5-1 to TRBJ2-3; D call uncertain. The CDR3 contains 14 residues. With 1 base removed from V and 6 bases from J, the gap between germline ends came to 12 bases. The V gene's germline CDR1 is SGHRS and CDR2 YFSETQ. The CDR3 loop reads CASSLNSHPDTQYF. DNA of the CDR3: TGCGCCAGCAGCTTGAACTCTCATCCTGATACGCAGTATTTT. The complete variable domain, with remaining parts taken from reference TRBV5-1 and TRBJ2-3, reads KAGVTQTPRYLIKTRGQQVTLSCSPISGHRSVSWYQQTPGQGLQFLFEYFSETQRNKGNFPGRFSGRQFSNSRSEMNVSTLELGDSALYLCASSLNSHPDTQYFGPGTRLTVL.

This clonotype was seen at least ten times. This rearrangement joins TRBV11-2 to TRBJ2-7, with TRBD2 matching over 15 bases. Unmatched junction bases numbered 2, after V lost 5 bases and J lost 3 bases. Germline CDR1 SGHAT, CDR2 FQNNGV. The CDR3 contains 15 residues. CDR3 residues: CASSQGLAGGYEQYF. The CDR3 DNA is TGTGCCAGCAGCCAGGGACTAGCGGGAGGCTACGAGCAGTACTTC.

This clonotype has at least ten counts. This chain connects TRBV29-1 to TRBJ1-1; tentatively, D is TRBD1 (5 bases). The V end was cut by 2 bases, the J end by 3 bases, with 16 bases between. Germline CDR1 is SQVTM and CDR2 is ANQGSEA. There are 15 residues in the CDR3. The CDR3 DNA sequence: TGCAGCGTTGAATCGGGACCGGGGCTCGACACTGAAGCTTTCTTT. Translation gives CSVESGPGLDTEAFF.

There are many counts of this clonotype. The DNA for the CDR3 is TGTGCCAGCAGTTTAATCCCATTGAATGAGCAGTTCTTC. This sequence encodes CASSLIPLNEQFF. The rearrangement joins TRBV28 to TRBJ2-1; no definite D call. The V end was cut by 2 bases, the J end by 7 bases, with 9 bases between. Germline CDR1 MDHEN, CDR2 SYDVKM. This CDR3 has 13 amino acids.

This clonotype occurred many times. The V gene is TRBV7-3, the J gene TRBJ1-1, with D perhaps matching TRBD1 (5 bases). V lost 3 bases to trimming and J lost 1 base, with 9 bases between them. The CDR3 is made up of 14 amino acids. CDR1 is SGHTA and CDR2 is FQGTGA in the germline V gene. CDR3 residues: CASSLGQGNTEAFF. Written as DNA, the CDR3 is TGTGCCAGCAGCTTGGGGCAGGGGAACACTGAAGCTTTCTTT.

The V call is TRBV28, the J call TRBJ2-1; 12 bases map to TRBD2. CDR3 length: 17 amino acids. From germline, CDR1 is MDHEN and CDR2 SYDVKM. Germline trimming cut 7 bases from V and 1 base from J; bases unmatched to any gene: 8. CDR3 coding DNA: TGTGCCAGCACTTACCTGACTAGCGGGAGATCCTACAATGAGCAGTTCTTC. It encodes CASTYLTSGRSYNEQFF.

This clonotype was seen a few times. This chain joins TRBV27 and TRBJ2-7; TRBD2 aligns across 7 bases. V dropped 3 bases and J dropped 0; count of bases not matched to a gene: 2. This CDR3 contains 14 residues. Looked up from germline, CDR1 is MNHEY and CDR2 is SMNVEV (reference sequence). CDR3 amino acids: CASSFSGASYEQYF. CDR3 sequence (DNA): TGTGCCAGCAGTTTCAGCGGGGCCTCCTACGAGCAGTACTTC.

The sample holds a few counts of this clonotype. The chain carries TRBV7-3 and TRBJ2-3; D is ambiguous. CDR1 is SGHTA, CDR2 FQGTGA, per germline. V lost 4 bases to trimming and J lost 6 bases, with 11 bases between them. The CDR3 length is 13 residues. The CDR3: CASSSHWADTQYF. The DNA of the CDR3 is TGTGCCAGCAGCTCACACTGGGCGGATACGCAGTATTTT.

This clonotype appeared many times. The CDR3 coding sequence is TGCGCCAGCGCTTCGAGAGGGGGCGGCACTGAAGCTTTCTTT. Translated: CASASRGGGTEAFF. The chain has TRBV5-1 and TRBJ1-1; the match to TRBD1 covers 7 bases. Germline V gene data show CDR1 as SGHRS and CDR2 as YFSETQ. This CDR3 region has 14 residues. The V segment lost 7 bases and the J segment 4 bases; nucleotides outside the gene matches: 10.

This clonotype was seen repeatedly, ten times or more. The gene calls are TRBV6-5 and TRBJ2-7; unclear D gene. V lost 7 bases to trimming and J lost 0 bases, with 16 bases between them. CDR3 length: 15 residues. Per germline, CDR1 MNHEY and CDR2 SVGAGI. The CDR3 loop reads CASMGLGKSSYEQYF. Written as DNA, the CDR3 is TGTGCCAGCATGGGGTTGGGCAAATCCTCCTACGAGCAGTACTTC.

The sample holds a few counts of this clonotype. The chain carries TRBV5-1 and TRBJ2-1, with TRBD2 matching over 7 bases. The CDR3 has 15 amino acids. After removal of 3 bases from V and 5 bases from J, the junction contained 8 bases not matched to a gene. CDR1 is SGHRS and CDR2 is YFSETQ in the germline V gene. In DNA form, the CDR3 reads TGCGCCAGCAGCTCCCTGAGGGAGGGGAACAATGAGCAGTTCTTC. Amino acid sequence: CASSSLREGNNEQFF. The full variable domain, in which reference TRBV5-1 and TRBJ2-1 provide the parts outside the CDR3, is KAGVTQTPRYLIKTRGQQVTLSCSPISGHRSVSWYQQTPGQGLQFLFEYFSETQRNKGNFPGRFSGRQFSNSRSEMNVSTLELGDSALYLCASSSLREGNNEQFFGPGTRLTVL.

As concerns this clonotype: It may be a read error: a sequence one base away is much more abundant. The chain is built from TRBV19 and TRBJ2-5; 9 nucleotides agree with TRBD1. The V segment lost 4 bases and the J segment 5 bases; nucleotides outside the gene matches: 11. There are 16 residues in the CDR3. Germline V gives CDR1 LNHDA, CDR2 SQIVND (reference sequence). The CDR3 sequence: CASSTLQGAVVETQYF. The CDR3 DNA follows: TGTGCCAGTAGTACCCTACAGGGGGCGGTAGTCGAGACCCAGTACTTC.

This clonotype was seen only a few times. The chain recombines TRBV29-1 with TRBJ2-3; D might be TRBD1 (5 bases). This CDR3 spans 14 amino acids. V was pared by 6 bases and J by 2 bases, with 15 bases between. The V gene's germline CDR1 is SQVTM and CDR2 ANQGSEA. This CDR3 reads CSVLTGRVTDTQYF. For the CDR3, the DNA is TGCAGCGTCCTCACCGGCAGGGTCACAGATACGCAGTATTTT.

This rearrangement joins TRBV20-1 to TRBJ1-6; D is uncertain. CDR3 length: 14 amino acids. Germline V gene sequence: CDR1 DFQATT, CDR2 SNEGSKA (reference sequence). The ends were cut back, 0 bases at V and 9 bases at J, with 12 bases in the middle. The CDR3 protein is CSARDPSGSSPLHF. CDR3 sequence (DNA): TGCAGTGCTAGAGATCCCTCGGGCAGTTCACCCCTCCACTTT.

The rearrangement links TRBV12-3 or TRBV12-4 to TRBJ1-1; maybe TRBD1 (6 bases). V was pared by 5 bases and J by 0 bases, with 13 bases between. This CDR3 contains 15 residues. CDR3 amino acids: CASSARGVMNTEAFF. The CDR3 region has the DNA TGTGCCAGCAGTGCGAGGGGGGTGATGAACACTGAAGCTTTCTTT.

This clonotype has a count of ten or more. The chain has TRBV5-1 and TRBJ2-7; D perhaps matches TRBD2 (5 bases). The V end was cut by 0 bases, the J end by 0 bases, with 10 bases between. The CDR3 runs 15 residues. Germline loops: CDR1 SGHRS, CDR2 YFSETQ. The DNA of the CDR3 is TGCGCCAGCAGCTTGGATGGCGGAGGCTCCTACGAGCAGTACTTC. This translates into CASSLDGGGSYEQYF.

The chain couples TRBV24-1 to TRBJ2-2, with TRBD1 as a possible D gene (5 bases). The CDR3 is made up of 14 amino acids. The ends were cut back, 5 bases at V and 0 bases at J, with 6 bases in the middle. In germline, CDR1 is KGHDR, CDR2 SFDVKD. CDR3 protein: CATSGQSNTGELFF. CDR3 coding DNA: TGTGCCACCAGTGGACAGTCGAACACCGGGGAGCTGTTTTTT.

In DNA form, the CDR3 reads TGTGCCAGCAGCAGGACTAGCACTGAAGCTTTCTTT. As protein: CASSRTSTEAFF. The chain couples TRBV11-2 to TRBJ1-1; no clear D gene. CDR3 size: 12 residues. V was clipped by 5 bases and J by 4 bases, with 8 bases between them. Germline V gene data show CDR1 as SGHAT and CDR2 as FQNNGV.

This clonotype has at least ten counts. This sequence joins TRBV20-1 and TRBJ1-3; D perhaps matches TRBD1 (6 bases). The germline V gene has CDR1 DFQATT and CDR2 SNEGSKA (reference sequence). The germline V and J ends were trimmed by 0 bases and 1 base, with 10 bases remaining between them. The length of the CDR3 is 15 residues. The chain's CDR3 is CSARDLGQSGNTIYF. The CDR3 nucleotides are TGCAGTGCTAGAGATCTTGGACAGTCTGGAAACACCATATATTTT.